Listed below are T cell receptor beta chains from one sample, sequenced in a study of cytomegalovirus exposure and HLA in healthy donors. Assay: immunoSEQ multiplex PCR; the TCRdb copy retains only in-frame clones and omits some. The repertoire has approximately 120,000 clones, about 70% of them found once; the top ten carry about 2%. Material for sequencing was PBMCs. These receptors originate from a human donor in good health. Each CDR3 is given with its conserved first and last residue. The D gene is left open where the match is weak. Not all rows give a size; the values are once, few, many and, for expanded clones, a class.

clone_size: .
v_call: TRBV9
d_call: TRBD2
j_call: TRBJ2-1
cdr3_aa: CASSVLAGGSTEQFF
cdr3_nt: TGTGCCAGCAGCGTATTAGCGGGAGGGTCGACTGAGCAGTTCTTC

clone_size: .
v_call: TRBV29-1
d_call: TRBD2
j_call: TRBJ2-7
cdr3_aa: CSVSGGAYEQYF
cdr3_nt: TGCAGCGTTAGCGGGGGCGCCTACGAGCAGTACTTC

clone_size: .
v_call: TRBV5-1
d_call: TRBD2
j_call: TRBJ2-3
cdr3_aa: CASIAGAETDTQYF
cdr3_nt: TGCGCCAGCATAGCGGGAGCCGAGACAGATACGCAGTATTTT

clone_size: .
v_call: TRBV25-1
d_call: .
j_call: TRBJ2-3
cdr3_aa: CASSEFGIAADTQYF
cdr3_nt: TGTGCCAGCAGTGAATTCGGAATAGCTGCAGATACGCAGTATTTT

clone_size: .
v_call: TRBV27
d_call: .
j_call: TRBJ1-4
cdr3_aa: CASSSRGLPPEKLFF
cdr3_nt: TGTGCCAGCAGTTCCCGAGGTCTCCCCCCAGAAAAACTGTTTTTT

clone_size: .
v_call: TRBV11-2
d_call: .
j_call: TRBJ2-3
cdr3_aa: CASSPSPTDTQYF
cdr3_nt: TGTGCCAGCAGCCCTTCCCCCACAGATACGCAGTATTTT

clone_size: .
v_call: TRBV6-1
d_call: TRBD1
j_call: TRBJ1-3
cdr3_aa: CASSEGQLRNTIYF
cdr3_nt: TGTGCCAGCAGCGAGGGACAGCTCAGAAACACCATATATTTT

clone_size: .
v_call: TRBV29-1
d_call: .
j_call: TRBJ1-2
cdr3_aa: CSVEAAGRYGYTF
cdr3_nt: TGCAGCGTTGAAGCGGCAGGGCGCTATGGCTACACCTTC

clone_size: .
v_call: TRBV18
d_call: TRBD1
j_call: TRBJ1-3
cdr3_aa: CASSPSYRGQLSGNTIYF
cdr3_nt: TGTGCCAGCTCACCTAGCTACAGGGGGCAGCTCTCTGGAAACACCATATATTTT

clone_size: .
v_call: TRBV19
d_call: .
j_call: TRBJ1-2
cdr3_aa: CASSLAANYGYTF
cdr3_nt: TGTGCCAGTAGTCTTGCAGCTAACTATGGCTACACCTTC

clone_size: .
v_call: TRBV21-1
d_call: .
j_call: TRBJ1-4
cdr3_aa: CASSITKRQNHNEKLFF
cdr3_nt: TGTGCCAGCAGCATAACGAAAAGACAGAACCATAATGAAAAACTGTTTTTT

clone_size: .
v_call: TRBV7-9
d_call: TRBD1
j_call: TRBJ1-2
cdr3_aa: CASSLALGQLNYGYTF
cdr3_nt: TGTGCCAGCAGCTTAGCCCTGGGACAGCTTAACTATGGCTACACCTTC

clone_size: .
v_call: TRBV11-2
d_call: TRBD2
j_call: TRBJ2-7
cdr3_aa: CASSYTSGAIYEQYF
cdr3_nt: TGTGCCAGCAGCTACACTAGCGGGGCTATCTACGAGCAGTACTTC

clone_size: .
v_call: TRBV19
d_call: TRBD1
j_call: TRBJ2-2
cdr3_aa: CASSMGQGNTGELFF
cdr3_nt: TGTGCCAGTAGTATGGGACAGGGGAACACCGGGGAGCTGTTTTTT

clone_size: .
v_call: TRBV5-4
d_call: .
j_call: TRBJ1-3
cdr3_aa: CASSLSSDSGNTIYF
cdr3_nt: TGTGCCAGCAGCCTCAGTTCCGACTCTGGAAACACCATATATTTT

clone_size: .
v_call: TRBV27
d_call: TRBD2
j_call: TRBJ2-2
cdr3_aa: CASSIGLAGLYTGELFF
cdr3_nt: TGTGCCAGCAGTATAGGGCTAGCGGGATTGTACACCGGGGAGCTGTTTTTT

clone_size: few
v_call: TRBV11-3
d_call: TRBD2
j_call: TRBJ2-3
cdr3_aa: CASSLRLSGSEGNTQYF
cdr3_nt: TGTGCCAGCAGCTTGCGCCTGAGCGGGAGTGAGGGAAATACGCAGTATTTT

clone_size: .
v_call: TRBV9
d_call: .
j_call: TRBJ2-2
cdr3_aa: CASRSLISSGELFF
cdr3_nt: TGTGCCAGCAGGTCGTTAATTTCGTCCGGGGAGCTGTTTTTT

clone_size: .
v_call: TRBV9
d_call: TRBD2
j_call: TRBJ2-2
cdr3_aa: CASSVASGGNTGELFF
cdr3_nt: TGTGCCAGCAGCGTAGCCAGCGGGGGGAACACCGGGGAGCTGTTTTTT

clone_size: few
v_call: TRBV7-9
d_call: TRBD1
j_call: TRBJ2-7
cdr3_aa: CASSLTGDEQYF
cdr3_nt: TGTGCCAGCAGCCTTACAGGGGACGAGCAGTACTTC